This T cell receptor (beta chain) was recovered during a study of Ad26.COV2.S vaccination and SARS-CoV-2 variants. V was pared by 1 base and J by 8 bases, with 15 bases between. The CDR3 totals 15 residues. CDR1 is LGHNA and CDR2 is YSLEER in the germline V gene. This sample's treatment: about 20 received Ad26.COV2.S at low or high dose, single or two shots; 5 received placebo; per-sample allocation not given. The samples date from day 63 after the first vaccine or placebo injection. Generated by immunoSEQ multiplex PCR, the TCRdb table keeps only in-frame clones and is missing some. The sample gives nearly 400,000 clones, around 91% of which show up once; under 2% is in the top ten.

The genes are TRBV4-3 and TRBJ2-1; D call uncertain. This TCR was sampled from a person aged 18-65 years who received the Ad26.COV2.S COVID-19 vaccine or a placebo. This specimen consisted of peripheral blood, obtained in a trial of Ad26.COV2.S vaccine versus placebo. The CDR3: CASSQVKGPGDEQFF. The DNA of the CDR3 is TGCGCCAGCAGCCAAGTTAAAGGACCCGGCGATGAGCAGTTCTTC.